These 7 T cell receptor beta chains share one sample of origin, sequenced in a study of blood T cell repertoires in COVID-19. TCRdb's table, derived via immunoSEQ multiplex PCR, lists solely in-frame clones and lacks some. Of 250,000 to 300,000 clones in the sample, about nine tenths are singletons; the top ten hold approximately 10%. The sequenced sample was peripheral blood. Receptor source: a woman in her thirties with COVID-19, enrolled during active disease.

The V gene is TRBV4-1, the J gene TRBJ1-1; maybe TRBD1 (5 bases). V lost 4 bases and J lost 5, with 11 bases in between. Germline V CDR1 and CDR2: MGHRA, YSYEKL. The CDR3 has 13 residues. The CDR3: CASSLGSGTEAFF. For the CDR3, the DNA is TGCGCCAGCAGCCTCGGCTCAGGGACTGAAGCTTTCTTT.

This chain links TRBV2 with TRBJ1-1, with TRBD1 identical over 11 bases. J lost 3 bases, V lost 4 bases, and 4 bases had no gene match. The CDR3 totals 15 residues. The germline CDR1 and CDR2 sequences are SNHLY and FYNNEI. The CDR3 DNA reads TGTGCCAGCAGTGGCGGGGACAGGGGGTACACTGAAGCTTTCTTT. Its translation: CASSGGDRGYTEAFF. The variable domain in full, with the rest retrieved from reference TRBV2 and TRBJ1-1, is EPEVTQTPSHQVTQMGQEVILRCVPISNHLYFYWYRQILGQKVEFLVSFYNNEISEKSEIFDDQFSVERPDGSNFTLKIRSTKLEDSAMYFCASSGGDRGYTEAFFGQGTRLTVV.

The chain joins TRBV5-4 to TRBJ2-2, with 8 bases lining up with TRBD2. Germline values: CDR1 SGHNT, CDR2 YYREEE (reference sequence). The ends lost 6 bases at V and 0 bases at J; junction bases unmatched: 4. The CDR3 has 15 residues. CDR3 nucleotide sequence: TGTGCCAGCATCGCGGGGGGCCCGAACACCGGGGAGCTGTTTTTT. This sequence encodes CASIAGGPNTGELFF.

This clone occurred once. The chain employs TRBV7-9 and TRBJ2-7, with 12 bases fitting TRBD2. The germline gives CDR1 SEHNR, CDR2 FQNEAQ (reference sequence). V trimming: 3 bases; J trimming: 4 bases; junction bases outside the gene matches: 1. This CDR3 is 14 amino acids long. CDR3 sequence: CASSLTSGSYEQYF. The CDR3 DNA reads TGTGCCAGCAGCTTGACTAGCGGGAGTTACGAGCAGTACTTC.

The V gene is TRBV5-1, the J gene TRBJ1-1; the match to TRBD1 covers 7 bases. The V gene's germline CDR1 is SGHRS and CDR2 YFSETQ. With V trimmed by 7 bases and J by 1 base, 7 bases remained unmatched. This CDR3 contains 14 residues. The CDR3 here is CASVAGDRNTEAFF. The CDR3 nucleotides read TGCGCCAGCGTTGCCGGGGACAGGAACACTGAAGCTTTCTTT.

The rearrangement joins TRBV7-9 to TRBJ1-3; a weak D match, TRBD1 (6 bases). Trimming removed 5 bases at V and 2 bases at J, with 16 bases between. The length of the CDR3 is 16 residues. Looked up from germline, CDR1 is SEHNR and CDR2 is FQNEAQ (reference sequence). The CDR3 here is CASSPFRGSAGNTIYF. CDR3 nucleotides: TGTGCCAGCAGCCCCTTCAGGGGTTCAGCTGGAAACACCATATATTTT.

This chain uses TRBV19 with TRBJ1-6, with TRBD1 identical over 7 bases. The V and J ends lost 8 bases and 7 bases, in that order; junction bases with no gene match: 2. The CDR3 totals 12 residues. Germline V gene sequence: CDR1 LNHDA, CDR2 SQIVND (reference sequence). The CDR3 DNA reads TGTGCCAGTGGGACAGAAAATTCACCCCTCCACTTT. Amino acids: CASGTENSPLHF.